These 18 T cell receptor beta chains were all obtained from the same sample, sequenced in a study of blood T cell repertoires in COVID-19. Profiled with immunoSEQ multiplex PCR; TCRdb holds only in-frame clones, not every one. The sample includes hundreds of thousands of clones, roughly 90% of them seen just once. Material for sequencing was peripheral blood. These receptors all come from an older woman with COVID-19, enrolled during active disease.

This chain links TRBV11-2 with TRBJ2-1, with D maybe TRBD1 (5 bases). Germline loops: CDR1 SGHAT, CDR2 FQNNGV. V was cut by 3 bases and J by 10 bases, with 7 bases left in between. The CDR3 length is 11 residues. CDR3 DNA: TGTGCCAGCAGCTTGTGGGGCGAGCAGTTCTTC. It translates to CASSLWGEQFF.

The chain couples TRBV7-9 to TRBJ1-1; D is possibly TRBD1 (5 bases). Germline CDR1 SEHNR, CDR2 FQNEAQ (reference sequence). This CDR3 region has 15 residues. Trimming took 1 base from V and 7 from J, leaving 16 bases between them. CDR3 sequence (DNA): TGTGCCAGCAGCTTAGGGGCCGCGAGGACACTTGAAGCTTTCTTT. As protein: CASSLGAARTLEAFF.

The genes are TRBV6-5 and TRBJ2-1, with 8 bases matching TRBD1. Germline V gene sequence: CDR1 MNHEY, CDR2 SVGAGI. The ends lost 4 bases at V and 1 base at J; junction bases unmatched: 6. The CDR3 is made up of 16 amino acids. The CDR3 region has the DNA TGTGCCAGCAGTTCGTATCGACAGGGGTCCTACAATGAGCAGTTCTTC. Translation: CASSSYRQGSYNEQFF.

The rearrangement uses TRBV7-3 and TRBJ2-5, with D tentatively TRBD1 (5 bases). Trimming took 5 bases from V and 2 from J, leaving 15 bases between them. CDR1 is SGHTA and CDR2 is FQGTGA in the germline V gene. There are 15 residues in the CDR3. The CDR3 DNA sequence: TGTGCCAGCAGCAGAGGCGACAGCAAACAAGAGACCCAGTACTTC. Residues: CASSRGDSKQETQYF.

V and J are TRBV9 and TRBJ1-2; possible D gene TRBD1, 5 bases. V was shortened by 0 bases and J by 2 bases, with 11 bases between the two germline ends. The CDR3 totals 15 residues. CDR1 is SGDLS and CDR2 is YYNGEE in the germline V gene. CDR3 amino acids: CASSVGAGLNYGYTF. DNA for the CDR3: TGTGCCAGCAGCGTAGGCGCAGGGTTAAACTATGGCTACACCTTC. Together with reference TRBV9 and TRBJ1-2, the CDR3 gives the full variable domain: DSGVTQTPKHLITATGQRVTLRCSPRSGDLSVYWYQQSLDQGLQFLIQYYNGEERAKGNILERFSAQQFPDLHSELNLSSLELGDSALYFCASSVGAGLNYGYTFGSGTRLTVV.

Points on this clone: The sample has other DNA sequences that encode this CDR3 too. CDR3 sequence reads: CAWSVRGNQPQHF. CDR3 sequence (DNA): TGTGCCTGGAGTGTAAGAGGTAATCAGCCCCAGCATTTT. V usage is TRBV30 and J usage is TRBJ1-5; D is ambiguous. Germline CDR1 GTSNPN, CDR2 SVGIG (reference sequence). Trimming removed 0 bases at V and 4 bases at J, with 7 bases between. The CDR3 sequence is 13 residues long.

The CDR3 region is CASSTQGLARYNEQFF. CDR3 nucleotides: TGTGCCAGTAGTACCCAGGGACTAGCGCGGTACAATGAGCAGTTCTTC. V is TRBV19 and J is TRBJ2-1; 10 bases agree with TRBD2. V was clipped by 4 bases and J by 4 bases; unmatched bases: 7. Per germline, CDR1 LNHDA and CDR2 SQIVND (reference sequence). This CDR3 has 16 amino acids.

This chain links TRBV6-6 with TRBJ2-7; 7 bases match TRBD1. CDR1 is MNHNY and CDR2 is SVGAGI in the germline V gene (reference sequence). The length of the CDR3 is 13 residues. The V segment lost 7 bases and the J segment 1 base; nucleotides outside the gene matches: 4. CDR3 in DNA: TGTGCCAGCACCGACAGGGAATCCTACGAGCAGTACTTC. Translated, it gives CASTDRESYEQYF.

The chain links TRBV29-1 to TRBJ2-7; 10 bases align to TRBD1. J lost 6 bases, V lost 7 bases, and 9 bases had no gene match. This CDR3 is built from 13 residues. CDR1 is SQVTM and CDR2 is ANQGSEA in the germline V gene. CDR3 amino acids: CSGLRDRGLEQYF. The CDR3 region has the DNA TGCAGCGGACTCCGGGACAGGGGTCTCGAGCAGTACTTC.

In its sample, this clone was seen a few times. The genes are TRBV7-2 and TRBJ1-4; the D gene is possibly TRBD1 (5 bases). The CDR3 sequence is 17 residues long. The germline V gene has CDR1 SGHTA and CDR2 FQGNSA. Trimming took 4 bases from V and 0 from J, leaving 15 bases between them. CDR3 in amino acids: CASSSRGVGATNEKLFF. The CDR3 DNA follows: TGTGCCAGCAGCTCCCGGGGGGTAGGAGCAACTAATGAAAAACTGTTTTTT.

Notes on this clone: One base away lies a much larger clone, so this may be a sequencing read error. The chain links TRBV28 to TRBJ1-2, with 7 nucleotides matching TRBD1. The trim removed 2 bases at V and 7 bases at J, leaving 1 base unmatched. CDR1 and CDR2 from the germline V gene are MDHEN and SYDVKM. The CDR3 runs to 12 residues. CDR3 protein: CASSLNRGGYTF. The DNA of the CDR3 is TGTGCCAGCAGTTTAAACAGGGGTGGCTACACCTTC.

This chain connects TRBV11-3 to TRBJ2-4, with TRBD1 identical over 8 bases. With 4 bases clipped from V and 5 bases from J, the junction kept 13 bases outside the gene matches. The germline CDR1 and CDR2 sequences are SGHNT and YENEEA. The CDR3 totals 17 residues. CDR3 residues: CASSSDRGDPHENIQYF. In nucleotides, the CDR3 is TGTGCCAGCAGCTCCGACAGGGGTGACCCCCATGAAAACATTCAGTACTTC.

This chain connects TRBV7-6 to TRBJ1-1, with 8 bases that match TRBD1. The CDR3 consists of 14 residues. Looked up from germline, CDR1 is SGHVS and CDR2 is FNYEAQ. V was clipped by 6 bases and J by 5 bases; unmatched bases: 8. The CDR3 spells CASRPYRGETEAFF. The CDR3 region has the DNA TGTGCCAGCAGGCCGTACAGGGGGGAGACTGAAGCTTTCTTT. Based on the CDR3 plus reference TRBV7-6 and TRBJ1-1, the full variable domain is GAGVSQSPRYKVTKRGQDVALRCDPISGHVSLYWYRQALGQGPEFLTYFNYEAQQDKSGLPNDRFSAERPEGSISTLTIQRTEQRDSAMYRCASRPYRGETEAFFGQGTRLTVV.

This clone showed up just once. The genes are TRBV4-2 and TRBJ2-7; possibly TRBD2 for D (7 bases). This CDR3 has 13 amino acids. V lost 0 bases to trimming and J lost 6 bases, with 9 bases between them. Germline V CDR1 and CDR2: LGHNA, YNFKEQ. CDR3 DNA sequence: TGTGCCAGCAGCCAAGAAAGGGGGGGCGAGCAGTACTTC. Protein sequence: CASSQERGGEQYF.

The chain employs TRBV13 and TRBJ2-3, with TRBD1 matching over 10 bases. The V gene's germline CDR1 is PRHDT and CDR2 FYEKMQ (reference sequence). V trimming: 6 bases; J trimming: 3 bases; junction bases outside the gene matches: 9. The CDR3 spans 16 residues. In DNA, the CDR3 is TGTGCCAGCAGTCCCTCCGGGACAGGGGAAACAGATACGCAGTATTTT. Amino acid sequence: CASSPSGTGETDTQYF.

The CDR3 DNA reads TGTGCCAGCATTGCCCCGGGGACAGATACGCAGTATTTT. It yields the protein CASIAPGTDTQYF. This sequence joins TRBV6-5 and TRBJ2-3; tentatively, D is TRBD2 (5 bases). CDR3 length: 13 amino acids. The V gene's germline CDR1 is MNHEY and CDR2 SVGAGI. V was cut by 7 bases and J by 3 bases, with 11 bases left in between.

This clone was counted once. This rearrangement joins TRBV5-4 to TRBJ2-1, with 9 bases fitting TRBD2. Trimming took 4 bases from V and 10 from J; bases not matched to a gene: 6. Germline CDR1 and CDR2: SGHNT and YYREEE (reference sequence). The CDR3 is 13 amino acids. The CDR3 here is CASSTGLAPEQFF. The CDR3 DNA is TGTGCCAGCAGCACGGGACTAGCCCCCGAGCAGTTCTTC. Variable domain in full (rest from reference TRBV5-4 and TRBJ2-1): ETGVTQSPTHLIKTRGQQVTLRCSSQSGHNTVSWYQQALGQGPQFIFQYYREEENGRGNFPPRFSGLQFPNYSSELNVNALELDDSALYLCASSTGLAPEQFFGPGTRLTVL.

This clone was seen only once. The J gene is TRBJ2-1, the V gene TRBV3-1 (or the pseudogene TRBV3-2); D remains unclear. Trimming took off 1 base at V and 8 bases at J, with 15 bases between the two ends. This CDR3 is 15 amino acids long. Germline V CDR1 and CDR2: LGHDT, YNNKEL (reference sequence). This CDR3 is CASSQGDSPRDEQFF. The CDR3, as DNA: TGTGCCAGCAGCCAAGGAGACTCCCCACGGGATGAGCAGTTCTTC.